This is a list of T cell receptor beta chains from one sample in a study of radiotherapy plus CTLA-4 blockade in lung cancer. The data were produced by immunoSEQ multiplex PCR, yet TCRdb's version contains in-frame clones alone and is incomplete. In the table there are 35,000 to 40,000 clones, 85% of which are singletons. The sample was peripheral blood, taken from a patient treated with radiotherapy plus ipilimumab. The source of these receptors is a human donor with non-small cell lung cancer who had stable disease on radiotherapy plus ipilimumab. CDR3s include the opening cysteine and the closing phenylalanine or tryptophan. The order of the fields is V gene, J gene, CDR3 protein.

>TRBV7-2|TRBJ2-7
CASSLVGPGQGAREQYF
>TRBV7-9|TRBJ2-2
CASSLAPGGTPGELFF
>TRBV19|TRBJ2-3
CASSGLELTDTQYF
>TRBV28|TRBJ1-2
CASSLGGRGLDGYTF
>TRBV5-1|TRBJ2-1
CASSPGTSGSGQQFF
>TRBV19|TRBJ2-1
CASSRASGNEQFF
>TRBV11-2|TRBJ2-7
CASSLHPSGSYEQYF
>TRBV19|TRBJ1-1
CASSLPGEGSEAFF
>TRBV7-9|TRBJ1-3
CASRPDRTTGNTIYF
>TRBV19|-
CASSWTASYEQYF
>TRBV28|TRBJ1-1
CASSKSQARFLRGAFF
>TRBV27|TRBJ2-1
CASNPGREVNEQFF
>TRBV28|TRBJ1-5
CASSFFSLAQGRLGNQPQHF
>TRBV10-2|TRBJ2-3
CASSESAGEREYADTQYF
>TRBV4-1|TRBJ2-7
CASRVTGGSSYEQYF
>TRBV28|TRBJ2-2
CASSSGLASGELFF
>TRBV7-3|TRBJ2-3
CASSSQGGGGGPDTQYF
>TRBV6-1|TRBJ2-2
CATDRGLAGELFF
>TRBV6-1|TRBJ1-1
CASSDHERALAFF
>TRBV4-3|TRBJ2-7
CASSQDPQHYEQYF
>TRBV2|TRBJ1-1
CASISGGWNTEAFF
>TRBV9|TRBJ2-7
CAIGTSCEQYF
>TRBV7-9|TRBJ1-2
CASSPPQSLYGYTF
>TRBV27|TRBJ2-5
CASSTPPFETQYF
>TRBV2|TRBJ1-1
CASSEDRVLPEAFF
>TRBV27|TRBJ2-7
CASSRPGLAGKYEQYF
>TRBV6-5|TRBJ2-3
CASSYTGLSTDTQYF
>TRBV11-2|-
CASSLGDSLSYEQYF
>TRBV7-9|TRBJ2-7
CAIPRGPLGNEQYF
>TRBV30|TRBJ1-5
CAWSVHRYQPQHF
>TRBV19|TRBJ2-2
CASSTGQGRSNTGELFF
>TRBV2|TRBJ1-2
CASSEGRQQLRLYTF
>TRBV28|TRBJ1-5
CASSQHPAGSGPQHF
>TRBV28|TRBJ2-7
CASRSGRMTPYEQYF
>TRBV30|TRBJ2-1
CAWRAGASGTNEQFF
>TRBV28|TRBJ2-7
CASSLGQGSSYEQYF
>TRBV6-1|TRBJ1-5
CASSEYRANQPQHF
>TRBV11-2|TRBJ2-7
CASSLLAGTGSFYF
>TRBV4-3|TRBJ2-3
CASSQRSSGRIFTDTQYF
>TRBV19|TRBJ2-7
CASSRGAGQGMDEQYF
>TRBV11-3|TRBJ2-1
CASSLGRSDEQFF
>TRBV6-4|TRBJ2-3
CASSLEATGPSTDTQYF
>TRBV6-1|TRBJ1-1
CASSGDRLGEAFF
>TRBV5-4|TRBJ2-5
CASSGRDRDETQYF
>TRBV6-1|TRBJ1-6
CASSVQDRNSPLHF
>TRBV7-2|TRBJ1-2
CASSPGFRNTNYGYTF
>TRBV11-3|TRBJ2-5
CASSLGRTGGEETQYF
>TRBV5-4|TRBJ2-7
CASSLGTEYEQYF
>TRBV28|TRBJ2-2
CASNPLDRDNTGELFF
>TRBV9|TRBJ2-3
CASSVDPLAGGTDTQYF
>TRBV5-4|TRBJ2-1
CASSLRLAGGEQFF
>TRBV7-2|TRBJ2-2
CASTIGAGESRAGELFF
>TRBV6-6|TRBJ2-5
CASRTTGGSLETQYF
>TRBV9|TRBJ2-1
CASSVELASGLYNEQFF
>TRBV19|TRBJ2-7
CASSKGGSSYEQYF